Described below is a single T cell receptor (beta chain) sequence and its context. Its antigen is undetermined. V trimming: 4 bases; J trimming: 10 bases; junction bases outside the gene matches: 13. The germline gives CDR1 MNHEY, CDR2 SVGEGT. This CDR3 comprises 14 residues. This sample stems from a study of T cell responses to AZD1222 COVID-19 vaccine. Study-wide points: Donors were largely white British and mainly female; clonal diversity was possibly underestimated. Distributed over spike, vaccine-associated CD4 TCRs predominated at 160-218 and 743-854. Targets within unmutated variant regions were reportedly found for nearly half of spike-specific TCRs.

Generated by immunoSEQ multiplex PCR, the TCRdb table keeps only in-frame clones and is missing some. The repertoire has approximately 170,000 clones, approximately 90% of them found once; the top ten carry approximately 4.7%. V gene TRBV6-2 or TRBV6-3 combines with J gene TRBJ2-7; 7 bases fit TRBD1. The sample consisted of peripheral blood, taken on day 0 of AZD1222 vaccination. The sequence was collected from an adult in good health. CDR3 region: CASSLTGQPFVQYF. The CDR3 DNA reads as TGTGCCAGCAGTTTAACGGGACAGCCCTTTGTACAGTACTTC.